This T cell receptor (beta chain) is drawn from a study of shared clonotypes between healthy human individuals (dated by TCRdb to the early 2020s). For context, the study as a whole: Two women and three men aged 18 to 49 years were included in the cohort. To estimate repertoire size and how much clonotypes are shared between individuals, the study performed deep sequencing of blood TCR repertoires from roughly five healthy adults. Each donor's leukapheresis produced roughly between roughly 0.85 and 10 billion PBMCs. Libraries were prepared and TCR repertoires were sequenced by different laboratories using diverse techniques, in order to increase sequencing depth and limit assay-specific biases. Per donor, three plates each were used for CD4 naive and CD4 memory, two for CD8 naive, and one for CD8 memory. Broad study findings and their caveats: Pairwise subsampling led to the expectation that sequencing depth would affect the degree of clonotype sharing among donors. Sampling was limited to blood, and TCR repertoires in tissue likely differ from TCR repertoires in blood. Incomplete sequencing was indicated by rarefaction of sorted-subset datasets, despite the large sequencing depth. When a handful of donors were compared, the shared fraction of clonotypes was about 5.5% for naive CD4, roughly 3.3% for naive CD8, 2.3% for memory CD4, and approximately 0.4% for memory CD8. The small number of donors limited the genetic and exposure-history diversity represented. Naive subsets generally had larger estimated clonotype richness than memory subsets. Higher generation probabilities were observed for clonotypes shared by all four sorted-subset donors than for non-shared clonotypes.

Using the deep immunoSEQ assay, multiplex PCR amplified TCR CDR3 regions from genomic DNA. Extracted genomic DNA from each cell subset was distributed evenly across all wells of several immunoSEQ 96-well plates, and each plate was treated as a replicate. For sorted subsets, about 210 ng of genomic DNA, equivalent to tens of thousands of T cell genomes, went into each replicate PCR. The purified libraries were quantified using a Qubit 3.0 fluorometer, sized with a Bioanalyzer 2100, and then quantified again using the KAPA Library Quantification kit. Each immunoSEQ 96-well plate was sequenced on its own single-read 150-cycle Illumina NextSeq 550 flow cell. The authors' pipeline ran thus. Because the immunoSEQ output held only junctional sequences and lacked quality scores, the filtering could not match the filtering applied to full-length reads. To assign V/J genes and CDR3, sequences were annotated using PyIR, a Python wrapper for IgBLAST v1.9, with IMGT germline references. Any read was removed if the V/J assignment was weak (E-value above 1e-6), the CDR3 was missing, or the read contained stop codons, out-of-frame junctions, or ambiguous translated residues. V3J clonotypes were defined by identical inferred V gene, J gene, and CDR3 amino acid sequence. To compute the percentage overlap between repertoires, the number of shared unique clonotypes was divided by the size of the smaller repertoire. Richness of each repertoire was evaluated using RTK rarefaction, the Chao1 estimator, and Recon v2.1 estimates of unobserved clonotypes. For all TCRbeta clonotypes obtained by the gDNA method from a handful of donors, generation probabilities were computed with OLGA. TCRdb's version of the immuneACCESS table is confined to in-frame rearrangements and falls short of the full clone set. An unresolved V gene accounts for under half of the shortfall where checked; the remainder is of unknown origin. The V and J calls and clone size come from that table; D and trimming were worked out from the DNA. The sample records some 2.1 million clones, about 95% of which are singletons. 0.13% of the sample belongs to the ten largest clones.

To note about this clone: Its antigen has not been determined. An end of the junction differs from the germline gene, which may be a read error. Other DNA sequences within the sample encode an identical CDR3.

The donors were healthy, HIV-negative adults with no recently reported acute infections or vaccinations. All donors were Caucasian adults living in Nashville, Tennessee, USA. CD4+ T cells were enriched by magnetic negative selection; naive cells were then positively selected on CD45RA, and the negative fraction formed the memory subset. After blood collection by leukapheresis, PBMCs were isolated using Ficoll-Histopaque density gradient centrifugation and then cryopreserved in the vapor phase of liquid nitrogen. Analytical flow cytometry was used to check the purity and quantity of every magnetically sorted T cell population. Genomic DNA was isolated from each sorted fraction and quantified by UV absorbance on a Nanodrop 2000c. The specimen was naive CD4+ T cells sorted from blood. This specimen's cell subset or site label, interpreted: CD45RA+ positively selected. The TCR originated in a man younger than 35 in good health.

The bases read TGTGCCAGCAGTTTGCGACAGCAGAACACTGAAGCTTTCTTC. This sequence encodes CASSLRQQNTEAFF. The chain couples TRBV27 to TRBJ1-1; TRBD1 is a possible D gene, resting on 5 matching bases. As encoded in the germline V gene (reference sequence), CDR1 is MNHEY while CDR2 is SMNVEV. Measured from the cysteine to the phenylalanine, the CDR3 is 14 residues long. Just CDR3 DNA is preserved here, 42 bases in frame from base 1.